The clone carrying this T cell receptor (beta chain) was seen only once. CDR1 and CDR2 (germline): MNHEY, SMNVEV (reference sequence). J was trimmed by 7 bases and V by 6 bases; bases with no gene match: 16. The CDR3 covers 16 residues. This entry is derived from a study of blood T cell repertoires in COVID-19. Study-wide background: Material from acute and convalescent COVID-19 was sourced from the United States, Italy and Spain. From T cells, B-cell-depleted T cells, or PBMCs came the material, which was cDNA or gDNA.

Per the original methods: Scientists estimated how many nucleated cells there were by amplifying reference gene primers. The protocol was immunoSEQ multiplex PCR, while the TCRdb copy is restricted to in-frame clones and leaves out a portion. V and J calls plus clone size are reproduced from that table; the DNA served to infer D and trimming. The top ten clones hold about 0.7% of a sample with around 250,000 clones, over 75% of them seen once. Material for sequencing was peripheral blood. The source of this sequence is a human donor in a cohort sampled during active COVID-19. V and J are TRBV27 and TRBJ2-5, with TRBD2 identical over 8 bases. DNA for the CDR3: TGTGCCAGCAGGCCCGGCCTAGCGGGTGAAATCCGGACCCAGTACTTC. It translates to CASRPGLAGEIRTQYF.